This record looks at one TCR beta chain sequence and its context. The antigen is unknown. V dropped 6 bases and J dropped 5 bases, with 14 bases sitting between them. The CDR3 extends over 12 amino acids. CDR1 and CDR2 from the germline V gene are SQVTM and ANQGSEA. Some clones are missing from TCRdb's copy, which holds only in-frame ones; the method was immunoSEQ multiplex PCR. The data hold about 600,000 clones, with around 97% observed a single time. Naive CD4+ cells were CD45RA-selected; the remaining cells were memory. The sample is drawn from a study of shared clonotypes between healthy human individuals. In the study overall: Used for every donor were three CD4 naive, three CD4 memory, two CD8 naive and one CD8 memory plate. Regarding the study as a whole: In several donors, approximately 5% of naive CD4 clonotypes appeared in common. Genetic and exposure-history diversity was limited by the small donor number.

The sequencing input was naive CD4+ T cells sorted from blood. Indicated subset: CD45RA+ positively selected. The V call is TRBV29-1, the J call TRBJ2-7, with D unclear. This receptor was obtained from a woman in her twenties or thirties in good health. The CDR3 is CSVRAPPHEQYF. CDR3 DNA: TGCAGCGTCCGGGCCCCTCCCCACGAGCAGTACTTC.